The clone carrying this T cell receptor (beta chain) was recorded once. The antigen is undetermined. Germline CDR1 reads SEHNR; CDR2 reads FQNEAQ (reference sequence). This CDR3 contains 13 residues. This specimen belongs to a study of post-analysis software for immune sequencing data. Regarding the study as a whole: About 5 TRBV segments (TRBV5-6, TRBV5-1 and TRBV20-1 among them) occurred more frequently in patients than in controls.

Carried by the TCR beta cDNA libraries were unique molecular identifiers. TCRdb used MiXCR to reprocess the PCR reads, holding one entry per CDR3 protein. This sample has 430,000 or so distinct CDR3 sequences, with approximately 38% found just once. V usage is TRBV7-9 and J usage is TRBJ2-4; TRBD1 might be the D (6 bases). With the DNA end fitting TRBJ2-7 better, the J assignment may be wrong. Sequencing was done on a sample of blood. The receptor was isolated from a girl under 10 years old with multiple sclerosis. The CDR3: CASSIGTTYEQYF. The CDR3 nucleotides are TGTGCCAGCAGCATCGGGACAACCTACGAGCAGTACTTC.